The entry below describes one T cell receptor beta chain. Its antigen is currently unknown. With 60 Vbeta and 13 Jbeta primers, the PCR was carried out. TCRdb keeps only in-frame clones here, not all; method: immunoSEQ multiplex PCR. The sample records tens of thousands of clones, more than 60% being singletons. This entry belongs to a study of cytomegalovirus exposure and HLA in healthy donors. Study-wide points: The presence/absence work took it that sequencing depth was about the same across donors. The authors later found HLA-associated TCR beta chains more clonally expanded than equally common others.

Germline assignment: CDR1 SGHRS and CDR2 YFSETQ. Trimming shortened V by 1 base and J by 8 bases, and 7 bases separated the two germline ends. The CDR3 is 13 residues long. The specimen was PBMCs. The TCR was taken from a male donor in good health and CMV-seropositive. The J gene is TRBJ1-6, the V gene TRBV5-1; D not certain. The DNA of the CDR3 is TGCGCCAGCAGCTTGAACAGAGATTCACCCCTCCACTTT. Protein product: CASSLNRDSPLHF.